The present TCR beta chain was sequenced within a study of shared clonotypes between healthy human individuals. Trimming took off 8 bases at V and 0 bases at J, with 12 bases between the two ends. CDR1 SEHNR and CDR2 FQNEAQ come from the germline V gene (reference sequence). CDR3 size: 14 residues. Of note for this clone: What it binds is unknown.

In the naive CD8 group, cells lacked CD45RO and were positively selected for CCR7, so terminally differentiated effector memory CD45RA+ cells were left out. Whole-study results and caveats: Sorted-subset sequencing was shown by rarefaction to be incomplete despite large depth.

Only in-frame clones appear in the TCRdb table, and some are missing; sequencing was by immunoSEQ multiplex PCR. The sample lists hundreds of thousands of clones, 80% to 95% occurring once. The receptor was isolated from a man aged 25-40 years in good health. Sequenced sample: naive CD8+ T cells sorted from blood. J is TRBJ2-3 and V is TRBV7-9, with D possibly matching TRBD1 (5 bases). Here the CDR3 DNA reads TGTGCCAGCGAAGGACATACTAGCACAGATACGCAGTATTTT. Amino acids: CASEGHTSTDTQYF.